The 9 T cell receptor beta chains given below trace back to one sample, sequenced in a study of cytomegalovirus exposure and HLA in healthy donors. A multiplex PCR was run with 60 Vbeta primers and 13 Jbeta primers. Repertoires were generated with immunoSEQ multiplex PCR, while TCRdb's copy carries only in-frame clones and drops some. The sample holds approximately 59,000 clones; 60% to 80% are singletons and the top ten take approximately 2.6%. The sequenced sample consisted of PBMCs. The receptors shown here come from a man in his thirties or forties in good health and CMV-seronegative.

This clone was seen a few times. The V gene is TRBV5-1, the J gene TRBJ2-3, with TRBD2 matching over 7 bases. V was clipped by 1 base and J by 2 bases; unmatched bases: 10. Germline values: CDR1 SGHRS, CDR2 YFSETQ. The CDR3 has 17 amino acids. DNA for the CDR3: TGCGCCAGCAGCTTGAACCCACCCAGCGGGGCCACAGATACGCAGTATTTT. Its protein is CASSLNPPSGATDTQYF.

The chain carries TRBV29-1 and TRBJ1-5; the match to TRBD1 covers 7 bases. The CDR3 consists of 12 residues. Trimming took 7 bases from V and 5 from J; bases not matched to a gene: 5. Looked up from germline, CDR1 is SQVTM and CDR2 is ANQGSEA. The CDR3 region is CSAGGTDQPQHF. The CDR3 DNA reads as TGCAGCGCAGGGGGGACGGATCAGCCCCAGCATTTT.

This clone occurred once. V usage is TRBV30 and J usage is TRBJ2-3; 9 nucleotides align to TRBD1. The CDR3 length is 16 residues. The germline CDR1 and CDR2 sequences are GTSNPN and SVGIG (reference sequence). V was clipped by 2 bases and J by 5 bases; unmatched bases: 11. The CDR3 loop is CAWSRRGNRGRDTQYF. In nucleotides, the CDR3 is TGTGCCTGGAGTAGGAGAGGAAACAGGGGGCGAGATACGCAGTATTTT.

The CDR3: CASSWGTTDYNEQFF. In nucleotides, the CDR3 is TGTGCCAGCTCATGGGGGACTACAGATTACAATGAGCAGTTCTTC. This rearrangement joins TRBV18 to TRBJ2-1; the match to TRBD2 covers 7 bases. The CDR3 sequence is 15 residues long. Germline values: CDR1 KGHSH, CDR2 LQKENI. Unmatched junction bases numbered 8, after V lost 5 bases and J lost 4 bases.

This clone has a handful of counts. The chain links TRBV6-4 to TRBJ2-3; weak D call: TRBD2 (7 bases). CDR3 length: 15 amino acids. The V gene lost 3 bases and the J gene lost 4 bases, with 14 bases spanning the gap. CDR1 and CDR2 (germline): MRHNA, SNTAGT. CDR3 bases: TGTGCCAGCAGTGAAGGACGGGGGGCTGCAGATACGCAGTATTTT. It yields the protein CASSEGRGAADTQYF.

This clone was found a few times. The chain is built from TRBV28 and TRBJ1-2, with 8 bases fitting TRBD1. V was clipped by 4 bases and J by 7 bases; unmatched bases: 8. The CDR3 is made up of 14 amino acids. CDR1 MDHEN and CDR2 SYDVKM come from the germline V gene. CDR3 coding DNA: TGTGCCAGCAGTTCAGGGACAGGAGACTCTGGCTACACCTTC. It is translated as CASSSGTGDSGYTF.

The table lists this clone with a few counts. The chain is built from TRBV6-5 and TRBJ2-5, with 8 bases aligning to TRBD2. The CDR3 is made up of 13 amino acids. Germline-derived CDR1 and CDR2 are MNHEY and SVGAGI. V lost 5 bases and J lost 4; bases outside the gene matches: 3. The CDR3 reads CASSPTSAETQYF. The CDR3 coding sequence is TGTGCCAGCAGTCCGACTAGCGCAGAGACCCAGTACTTC.

This chain uses TRBV5-6 with TRBJ1-5; 10 positions agree with TRBD1. With 0 bases clipped from V and 0 bases from J, the junction kept 9 bases outside the gene matches. This CDR3 has 19 amino acids. Germline V gives CDR1 SGHDT, CDR2 YYEEEE. The CDR3 here is CASSLATGTGVYSNQPQHF. For the CDR3, the DNA is TGTGCCAGCAGCTTGGCCACCGGGACAGGGGTATATAGCAATCAGCCCCAGCATTTT. The full variable domain, its missing parts supplied by reference TRBV5-6 and TRBJ1-5, is DAGVTQSPTHLIKTRGQQVTLRCSPKSGHDTVSWYQQALGQGPQFIFQYYEEEERQRGNFPDRFSGHQFPNYSSELNVNALLLGDSALYLCASSLATGTGVYSNQPQHFGDGTRLSIL.

The chain employs TRBV25-1 and TRBJ1-2; D not resolved. The CDR3 runs 13 residues. V shed 2 bases and J shed 4 bases, with 8 bases lying between them. CDR1 and CDR2 (germline): MGHDK, SYGVNS. The CDR3 nucleotides are TGTGCCAGCAGTGAAATAGAGGGCTATGGCTACACCTTC. This encodes CASSEIEGYGYTF.